This TCR beta chain was recorded in a study of glioma-infiltrating T cells. Study-wide findings and caveats: Gliomas, especially low-grade, showed above-expected tissue-blood divergence; non-neoplastic patients showed below. CDR3 overlap between tissue and blood was very small.

Amplification of TCR alpha and beta CDR3 regions from RNA used iRepertoire nested multiplex PCR. Tissue mRNA or PBMC total RNA, roughly 100-400 ng, went into one-step reverse transcription and amplification. TCRdb redid the calling of the multiplex PCR reads with MiXCR, one entry per CDR3 protein. Among roughly 200,000 distinct CDR3 sequences, more than 35% were seen once, and the ten largest hold roughly 5.2%. In its sample, this clonotype was seen once. Its antigen remains unknown. In germline, CDR1 is SGHRS, CDR2 YFSETQ. This CDR3 spans 13 amino acids. Unmatched junction bases numbered 6, after V lost 3 bases and J lost 7 bases.

The chain recombines TRBV5-1 with TRBJ2-7, with 8 bases that match TRBD1. This clonotype was obtained from a human donor with low-grade glioma or glioblastoma, undergoing nonglioma brain surgery, or in good health (not recorded which). Specimen: glioma tissue, nonneoplastic brain tissue, or PBMCs (not recorded which). For the CDR3, the DNA is TGCGCCAGCAGCTCACAGGGGGTTGGGGAGCAGTACTTC. Its protein is CASSSQGVGEQYF. The full variable domain, its missing parts supplied by reference TRBV5-1 and TRBJ2-7, is KAGVTQTPRYLIKTRGQQVTLSCSPISGHRSVSWYQQTPGQGLQFLFEYFSETQRNKGNFPGRFSGRQFSNSRSEMNVSTLELGDSALYLCASSSQGVGEQYFGPGTRLTVT.